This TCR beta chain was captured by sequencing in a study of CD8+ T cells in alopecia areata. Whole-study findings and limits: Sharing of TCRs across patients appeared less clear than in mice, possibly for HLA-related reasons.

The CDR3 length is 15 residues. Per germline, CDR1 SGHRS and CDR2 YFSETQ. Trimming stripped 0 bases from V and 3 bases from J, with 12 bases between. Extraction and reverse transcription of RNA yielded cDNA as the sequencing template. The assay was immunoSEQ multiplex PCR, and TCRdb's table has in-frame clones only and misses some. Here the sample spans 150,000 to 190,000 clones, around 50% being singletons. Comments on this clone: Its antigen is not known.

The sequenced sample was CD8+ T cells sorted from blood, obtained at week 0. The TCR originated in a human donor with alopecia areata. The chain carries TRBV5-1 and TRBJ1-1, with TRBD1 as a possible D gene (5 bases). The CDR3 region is CASSLALGPDTEAFF. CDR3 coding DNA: TGCGCCAGCAGCTTGGCTCTGGGGCCGGACACTGAAGCTTTCTTT.